This T cell receptor beta chain is drawn from a study of T-cell memory formation after mild COVID-19. The V and J ends lost 7 bases and 3 bases respectively, with 16 bases between them. CDR3 size: 14 residues. Via MiXCR, TCRdb re-called the 5' RACE reads, giving one row per CDR3 protein. The data contain under 300,000 distinct CDR3 sequences, 15% to 20% of them singletons. Only a few counts were recorded for this clonotype. The chain couples TRBV12-3 or TRBV12-4 to TRBJ2-7; a weak D match, TRBD1 (6 bases). The specimen sequenced was PBMCs or a T cell subset sorted from them (not recorded which). This clonotype was sampled from a man aged 18 to 29 who had mild COVID-19 (a few samples of this study predate the infection). Cell type and time point are not known. CDR3 residues: CASNKDSTIYEQYF. For the CDR3, the DNA is TGTGCCAGCAACAAGGACAGCACTATCTACGAGCAGTACTTC.